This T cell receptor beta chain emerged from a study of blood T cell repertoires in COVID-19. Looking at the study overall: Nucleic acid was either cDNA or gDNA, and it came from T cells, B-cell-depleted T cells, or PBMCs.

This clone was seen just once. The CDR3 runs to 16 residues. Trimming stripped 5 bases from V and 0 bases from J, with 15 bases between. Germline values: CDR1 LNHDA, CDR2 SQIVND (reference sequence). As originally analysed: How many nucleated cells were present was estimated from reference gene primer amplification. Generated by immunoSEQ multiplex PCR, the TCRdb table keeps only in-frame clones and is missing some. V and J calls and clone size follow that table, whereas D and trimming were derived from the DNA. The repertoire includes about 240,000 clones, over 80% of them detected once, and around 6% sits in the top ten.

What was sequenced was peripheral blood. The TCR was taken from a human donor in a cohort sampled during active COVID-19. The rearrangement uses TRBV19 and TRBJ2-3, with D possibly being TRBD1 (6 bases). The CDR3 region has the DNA TGTGCCAGTAGTTTGGGGGCAGCCGCTAGCACAGATACGCAGTATTTT. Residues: CASSLGAAASTDTQYF. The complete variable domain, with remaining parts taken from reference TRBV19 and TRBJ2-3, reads DGGITQSPKYLFRKEGQNVTLSCEQNLNHDAMYWYRQDPGQGLRLIYYSQIVNDFQKGDIAEGYSVSREKKESFPLTVTSAQKNPTAFYLCASSLGAAASTDTQYFGPGTRLTVL.